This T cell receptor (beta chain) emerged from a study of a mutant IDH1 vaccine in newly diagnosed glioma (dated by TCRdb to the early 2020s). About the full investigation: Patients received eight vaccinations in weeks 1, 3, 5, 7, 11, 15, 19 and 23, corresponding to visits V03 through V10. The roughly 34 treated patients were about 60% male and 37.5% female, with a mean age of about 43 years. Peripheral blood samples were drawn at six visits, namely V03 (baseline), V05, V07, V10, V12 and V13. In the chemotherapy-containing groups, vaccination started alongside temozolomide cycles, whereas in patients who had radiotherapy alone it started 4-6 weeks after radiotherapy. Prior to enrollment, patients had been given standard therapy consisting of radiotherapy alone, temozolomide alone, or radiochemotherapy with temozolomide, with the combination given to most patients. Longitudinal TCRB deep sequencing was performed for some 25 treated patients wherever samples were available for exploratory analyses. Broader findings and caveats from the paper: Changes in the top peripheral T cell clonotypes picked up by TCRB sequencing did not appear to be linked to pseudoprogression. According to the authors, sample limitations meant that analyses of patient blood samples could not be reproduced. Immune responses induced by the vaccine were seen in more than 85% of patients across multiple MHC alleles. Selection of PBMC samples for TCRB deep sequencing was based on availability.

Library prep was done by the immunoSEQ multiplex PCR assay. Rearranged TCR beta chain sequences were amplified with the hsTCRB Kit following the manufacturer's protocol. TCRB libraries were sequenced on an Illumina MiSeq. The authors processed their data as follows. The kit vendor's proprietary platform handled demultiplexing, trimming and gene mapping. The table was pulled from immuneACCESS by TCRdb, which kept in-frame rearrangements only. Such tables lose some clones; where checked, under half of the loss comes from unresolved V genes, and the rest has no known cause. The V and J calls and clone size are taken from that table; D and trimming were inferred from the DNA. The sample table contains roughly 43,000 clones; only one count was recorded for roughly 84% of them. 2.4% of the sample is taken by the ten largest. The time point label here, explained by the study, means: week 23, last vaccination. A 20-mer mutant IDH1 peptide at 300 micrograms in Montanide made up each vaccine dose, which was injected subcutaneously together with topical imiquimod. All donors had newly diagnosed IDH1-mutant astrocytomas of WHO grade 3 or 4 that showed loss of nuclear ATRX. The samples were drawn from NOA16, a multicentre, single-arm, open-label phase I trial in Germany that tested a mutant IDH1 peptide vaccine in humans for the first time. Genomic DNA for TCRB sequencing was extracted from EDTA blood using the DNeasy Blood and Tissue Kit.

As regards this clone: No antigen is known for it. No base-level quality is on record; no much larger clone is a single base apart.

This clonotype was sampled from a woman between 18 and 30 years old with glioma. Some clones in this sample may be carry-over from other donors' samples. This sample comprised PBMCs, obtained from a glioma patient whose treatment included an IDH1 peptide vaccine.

The DNA is as follows: TGTGCCAGCAGGTCGGACAGGGGTTCAGGTGAAAAACTGTTTTTT. Its product reads: CASRSDRGSGEKLFF. The receptor chain draws on TRBV6-5 and TRBJ1-4; TRBD1 agrees with 9 junctional bases. CDR1 and CDR2, looked up from the germline V gene, are MNHEY and SVGAGI. Ends trimmed: V by 6 bases, J by 7 bases; bases unmatched to a gene: 9. Inclusive of the bounding cysteine and phenylalanine, the CDR3 is 15 residues long. CDR3 DNA is the only sequence kept; it has 45 bases, read in frame from the first base.